This TCR beta chain comes out of a study of radiation and T cells in renal cell carcinoma. For the study at large: Nephrectomy followed 15 Gy stereotactic body radiation by 4 weeks.

The assay was immunoSEQ multiplex PCR, and TCRdb's table has in-frame clones only and misses some. This sample yields roughly 60,000 clones, of which just over 75% are seen a single time; about 6.8% belongs to the top ten. Study conclusions and caveats: From baseline, blood top tumor clonotypes peaked at 2 weeks post-radiation.

Germline CDR1 is WNHNN and CDR2 is SYGVQD (reference sequence). V was cut by 3 bases and J by 8 bases, with 14 bases left in between. CDR3 size: 14 residues. This clone was seen just once. What it recognizes is unknown. Regarding time point: blood 2 weeks post-SBRT. The sample's treatment: 15 Gy SBRT to primary tumor, nephrectomy 4 weeks later. The chain recombines TRBV10-1 with TRBJ2-1; D is ambiguous. The source was blood, collected from a patient whose treatment included radiotherapy and nephrectomy. This clonotype originated in a man aged 60 to 69 with renal cell carcinoma. The CDR3 reads CASSESQLWDEQFF. The DNA of the CDR3 is TGCGCCAGCAGTGAATCGCAGCTATGGGATGAGCAGTTCTTC.